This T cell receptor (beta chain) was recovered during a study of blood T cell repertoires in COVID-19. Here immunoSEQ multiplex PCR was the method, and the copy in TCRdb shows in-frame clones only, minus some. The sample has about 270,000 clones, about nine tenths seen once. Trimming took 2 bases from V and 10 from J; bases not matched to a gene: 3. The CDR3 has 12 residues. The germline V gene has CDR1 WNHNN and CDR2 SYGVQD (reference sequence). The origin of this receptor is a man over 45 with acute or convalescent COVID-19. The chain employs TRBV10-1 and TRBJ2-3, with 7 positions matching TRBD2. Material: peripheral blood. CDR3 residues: CASSEGDYAQYF. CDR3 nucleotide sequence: TGCGCCAGCAGTGAGGGGGACTATGCGCAGTATTTT.